Following are 13 T cell receptor beta chains from one sample sequenced in a study of blood T cells in healthy people across ages. It was with a sample-barcoded 5' primer and a J-beta primer mix that a second PCR of roughly 7 to 11 cycles was run. Each CDR3 protein is one row after TCRdb ran MiXCR on the 5' RACE reads. Among around 700,000 distinct CDR3 sequences listed, 20% to 30% were seen once. The data were also submitted as part of a second study, on T cells of mothers and their children.

The sequencing input was blood. Receptor source: a boy between 10 and 17 years old in good health.

The chain combines TRBV12-3 or TRBV12-4 with TRBJ2-5; possibly TRBD2 for D (5 bases). Trimming cost V 2 bases and J 3 bases, with 13 bases left between them. The CDR3 has 15 residues. CDR3: CASSLSGSGKETQYF. In DNA form, the CDR3 reads TGTGCCAGCAGTTTAAGCGGTTCGGGAAAAGAGACCCAGTACTTC.

Regarding this clonotype: This may be a read error, as it is one base from a much larger clone. The chain has TRBV4-2 and TRBJ2-1; weak D call: TRBD2 (5 bases). The ends were cut back, 5 bases at V and 3 bases at J, with 8 bases in the middle. The CDR3 length is 13 residues. CDR1 is LGHNA and CDR2 is YNFKEQ in the germline V gene. The CDR3 reads CASSFRDYNEQFF. As DNA, the CDR3 is TGTGCCAGCAGCTTCCGGGACTACAATGAGCAGTTCTTC.

Only a few counts were recorded for this clonotype. V gene TRBV7-3 combines with J gene TRBJ1-2; TRBD1 matches 9 bases. The CDR3 sequence is 15 residues long. Germline V gene lookup returns CDR1 SGHTA and CDR2 FQGTGA. Losses at the gene ends were 4 bases for V and 3 bases for J; bases not matched to a gene: 6. CDR3 nucleotide sequence: TGTGCCAGCAGCTCAAGGGACAGGGAGGACTATGGCTACACCTTC. It yields the protein CASSSRDREDYGYTF.

This clonotype appeared a few times. The CDR3 here is CASSLARLNTEAFF. In DNA form, the CDR3 reads TGTGCCAGCAGCTTAGCCAGGCTGAACACTGAAGCTTTCTTT. This sequence joins TRBV7-2 and TRBJ1-1; D is unresolved. Germline CDR1 is SGHTA and CDR2 is FQGNSA. Trimming removed 0 bases from V and 0 bases from J, with 5 bases in between. This CDR3 comprises 14 residues.

In this sample, this clonotype turned up a few times. CDR3 protein: CSARETASDTQYF. In DNA form, the CDR3 reads TGCAGTGCTAGAGAAACAGCCTCAGATACGCAGTATTTT. The genes are TRBV20-1 and TRBJ2-3; unclear D gene. Germline CDR1 and CDR2: DFQATT and SNEGSKA (reference sequence). Trimming pared 0 bases from V and 4 bases from J, leaving 8 bases between. The CDR3 contains 13 residues.

The chain links TRBV7-9 to TRBJ1-1; 9 bases line up with TRBD1. V lost 1 base, J lost 9 bases, and 6 bases stayed unmatched. From germline, CDR1 is SEHNR and CDR2 FQNEAQ (reference sequence). The CDR3 runs 14 residues. CDR3 residues: CASSLGTGALQAFF. CDR3 in DNA: TGTGCCAGCAGCTTAGGGACAGGGGCCCTCCAAGCTTTCTTT.

This clonotype was found a few times. The chain carries TRBV7-8 and TRBJ2-7, with 11 nucleotides matching TRBD2. This CDR3 contains 15 residues. V lost 5 bases and J lost 3; bases outside the gene matches: 6. CDR1 SGHVS and CDR2 FQNEAQ come from the germline V gene. The CDR3 reads CASSKRLAGHYEQYF. CDR3 nucleotide sequence: TGTGCCAGCAGCAAGAGACTAGCGGGGCACTACGAGCAGTACTTC.

This clonotype showed up just a few times. The chain joins TRBV14 to TRBJ2-4; 7 bases align to TRBD1. V dropped 1 base and J dropped 8; count of bases not matched to a gene: 8. CDR1 and CDR2 from the germline V gene are SGHDN and FVKESK. The CDR3 runs 15 residues. CDR3 sequence: CASSQGGNRGYIQYF. As DNA, the CDR3 is TGTGCCAGCAGCCAAGGAGGGAACAGGGGTTACATTCAGTACTTC.

This clonotype has a handful of counts. The final CDR3 position lacks the conserved phenylalanine or tryptophan, pointing to a likely read error. This rearrangement joins TRBV7-9 to TRBJ1-1; D is unresolved. CDR3 length: 12 amino acids. Trimming cost V 3 bases and J 4 bases, with 6 bases left between them. Germline V gives CDR1 SEHNR, CDR2 FQNEAQ (reference sequence). The CDR3 DNA reads TGTGCCAGCAGCTTTGGGGTCACTGAAGCTTTCTCT. This sequence encodes CASSFGVTEAFS.

This clonotype was seen a few times. The chain links TRBV20-1 to TRBJ2-2; 10 positions match TRBD1. CDR3 length: 13 amino acids. V was pared by 6 bases and J by 5 bases, with 3 bases of the junction left unmatched. Germline V gives CDR1 DFQATT, CDR2 SNEGSKA (reference sequence). The CDR3 is CSAGDRGTGELFF. CDR3 sequence (DNA): TGCAGTGCGGGGGACAGGGGAACCGGGGAGCTGTTTTTT.

V gene TRBV4-1 combines with J gene TRBJ2-5; D possibly corresponds to TRBD2 (6 bases). The tail of the sequence fits TRBJ2-1 better, so the J call may be wrong. The germline gives CDR1 MGHRA, CDR2 YSYEKL. This CDR3 region has 16 residues. The CDR3 is CASSHLRGPSYNEQFF. CDR3 DNA sequence: TGCGCCAGCAGCCATTTGCGGGGCCCCTCCTACAATGAGCAGTTCTTC.

Only a few counts were recorded for this clonotype. The DNA for the CDR3 is TGCAGTGCTAGGAGACTCACTGAGACCCAGTACTTC. As protein: CSARRLTETQYF. The chain carries TRBV20-1 and TRBJ2-5; D not certain. The ends were cut back, 3 bases at V and 5 bases at J, with 10 bases in the middle. Germline loops: CDR1 DFQATT, CDR2 SNEGSKA (reference sequence). The CDR3 has 12 residues.

The gene calls are TRBV29-1 and TRBJ2-2, with D possibly matching TRBD2 (6 bases). This CDR3 is 15 amino acids long. Deletions cut 1 base from V and 4 bases from J, with 13 bases between. CDR1 is SQVTM, CDR2 ANQGSEA, per germline. DNA for the CDR3: TGCAGCGTTGAAGTCGGCGGGGATAGCACCGGGGAGCTGTTTTTT. This codes for CSVEVGGDSTGELFF.